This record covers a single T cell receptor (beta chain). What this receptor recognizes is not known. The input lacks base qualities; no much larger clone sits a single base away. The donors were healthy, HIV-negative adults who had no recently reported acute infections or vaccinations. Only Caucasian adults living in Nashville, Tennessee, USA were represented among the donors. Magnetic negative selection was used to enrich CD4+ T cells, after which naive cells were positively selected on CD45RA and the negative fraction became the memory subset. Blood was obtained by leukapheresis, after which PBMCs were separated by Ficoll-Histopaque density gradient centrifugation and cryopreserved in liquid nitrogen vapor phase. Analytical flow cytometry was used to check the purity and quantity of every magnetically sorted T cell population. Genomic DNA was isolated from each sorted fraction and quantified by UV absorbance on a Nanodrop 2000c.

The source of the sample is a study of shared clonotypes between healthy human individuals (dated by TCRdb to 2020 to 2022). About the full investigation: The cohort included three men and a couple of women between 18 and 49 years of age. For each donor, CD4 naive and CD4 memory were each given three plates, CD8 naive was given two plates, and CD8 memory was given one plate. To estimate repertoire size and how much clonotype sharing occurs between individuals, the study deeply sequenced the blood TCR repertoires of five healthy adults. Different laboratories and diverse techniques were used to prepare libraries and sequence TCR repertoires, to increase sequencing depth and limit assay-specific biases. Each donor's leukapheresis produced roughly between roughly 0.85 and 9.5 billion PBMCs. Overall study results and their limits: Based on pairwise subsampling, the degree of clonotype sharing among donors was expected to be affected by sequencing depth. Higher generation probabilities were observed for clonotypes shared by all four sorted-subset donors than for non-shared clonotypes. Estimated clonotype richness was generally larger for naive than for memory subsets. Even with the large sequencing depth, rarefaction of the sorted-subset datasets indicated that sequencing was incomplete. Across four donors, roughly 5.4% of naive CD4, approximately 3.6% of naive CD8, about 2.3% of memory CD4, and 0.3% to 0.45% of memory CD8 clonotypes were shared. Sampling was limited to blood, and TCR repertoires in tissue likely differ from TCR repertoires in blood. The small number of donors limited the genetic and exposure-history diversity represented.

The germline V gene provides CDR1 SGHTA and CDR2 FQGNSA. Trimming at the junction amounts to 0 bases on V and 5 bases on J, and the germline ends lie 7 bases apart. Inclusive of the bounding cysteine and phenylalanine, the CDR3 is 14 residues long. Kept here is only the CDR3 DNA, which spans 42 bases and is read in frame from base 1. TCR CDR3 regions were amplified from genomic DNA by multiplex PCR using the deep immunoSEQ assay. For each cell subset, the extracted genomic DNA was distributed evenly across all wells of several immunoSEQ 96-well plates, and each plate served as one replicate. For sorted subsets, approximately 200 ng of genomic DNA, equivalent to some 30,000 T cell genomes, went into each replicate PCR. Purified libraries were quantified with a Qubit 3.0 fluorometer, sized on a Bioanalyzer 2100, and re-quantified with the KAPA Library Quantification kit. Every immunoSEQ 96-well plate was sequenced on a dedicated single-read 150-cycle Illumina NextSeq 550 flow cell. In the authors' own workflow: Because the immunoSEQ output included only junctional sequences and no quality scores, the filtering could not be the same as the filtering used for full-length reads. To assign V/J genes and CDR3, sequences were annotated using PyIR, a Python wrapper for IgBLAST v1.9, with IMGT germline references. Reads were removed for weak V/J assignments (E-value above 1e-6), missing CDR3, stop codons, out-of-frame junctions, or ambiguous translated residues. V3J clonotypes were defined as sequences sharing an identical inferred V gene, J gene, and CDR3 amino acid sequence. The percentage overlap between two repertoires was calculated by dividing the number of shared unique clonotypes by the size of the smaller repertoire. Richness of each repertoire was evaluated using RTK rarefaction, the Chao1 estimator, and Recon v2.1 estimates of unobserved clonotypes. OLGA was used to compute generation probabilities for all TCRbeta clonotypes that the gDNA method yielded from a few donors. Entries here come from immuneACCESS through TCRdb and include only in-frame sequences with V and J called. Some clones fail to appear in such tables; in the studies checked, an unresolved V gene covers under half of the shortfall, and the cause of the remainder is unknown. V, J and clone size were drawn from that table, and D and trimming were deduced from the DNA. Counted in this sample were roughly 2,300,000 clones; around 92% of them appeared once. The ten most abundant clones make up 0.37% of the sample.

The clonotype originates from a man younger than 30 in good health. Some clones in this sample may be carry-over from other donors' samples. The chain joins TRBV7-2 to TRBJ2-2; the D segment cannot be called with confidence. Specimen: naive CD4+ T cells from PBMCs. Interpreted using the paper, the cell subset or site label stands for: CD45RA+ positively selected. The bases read TGTGCCAGCAGCTTAGCGGCCCATACCGGGGAGCTGTTTTTT. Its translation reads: CASSLAAHTGELFF.